A selection of T cell receptor beta chains follows, all from one sample in a study of T cell responses to AZD1222 COVID-19 vaccine. Generated by immunoSEQ multiplex PCR, the TCRdb table keeps only in-frame clones and is missing some. The repertoire holds around 100,000 clones, with over 75% as singletons. This specimen consisted of peripheral blood, obtained on day 0 of AZD1222 vaccination. All receptors come from an adult in good health. CDR3s include the opening cysteine and the closing phenylalanine or tryptophan. D genes are given only for firm matches. A clone size is listed for some rows: how often the clone was seen (once, few, many), or a class if it is expanded.

J gene | V gene | D gene | clone size | CDR3 protein | CDR3 DNA
TRBJ1-1 | TRBV11-3 | NA | NA | CASSLSYTGLQGAEAFF | TGTGCCAGCAGCTTATCTTATACCGGGCTTCAAGGGGCTGAAGCTTTCTTT
TRBJ2-1 | TRBV4-1 | NA | NA | CASSQDEGGHNEQFF | TGCGCCAGCAGCCAAGATGAGGGGGGGCACAATGAGCAGTTCTTC
TRBJ2-2 | TRBV19 | NA | few | CASSGTTGELFF | TGTGCCAGTAGTGGGACCACCGGGGAGCTGTTTTTT
TRBJ1-5 | TRBV5-5 | NA | NA | CASSTTGFSNQPQHF | TGTGCCAGCAGCACCACGGGATTTAGTAATCAGCCCCAGCATTTT
TRBJ2-7 | TRBV29-1 | TRBD2 | NA | CSVTLGGSSYEQYF | TGCAGCGTCACCCTTGGCGGGAGCTCCTACGAGCAGTACTTC
TRBJ1-5 | TRBV21-1 | NA | NA | CATRVLGPPF | TGTGCCACCAGGGTCTTGGGTCCTCCTTTT
TRBJ2-1 | TRBV6-2/TRBV6-3 | TRBD2 | NA | CASSLAGTYNEQFF | TGTGCCAGCAGCCTAGCGGGAACGTACAATGAGCAGTTCTTC
TRBJ2-2 | TRBV5-4 | NA | NA | CASSPITSRTGELFF | TGTGCCAGCAGCCCCATAACTAGTCGCACCGGGGAGCTGTTTTTT
TRBJ2-1 | TRBV2 | NA | NA | CASILEDPNEQFF | TGTGCCAGCATCCTGGAGGACCCCAATGAGCAGTTCTTC
TRBJ2-4 | TRBV7-2 | NA | NA | CASRSSGTLKNIQYF | TGTGCCAGCAGGTCCTCCGGGACCCTAAAAAACATTCAGTACTTC
TRBJ2-7 | TRBV20-1 | NA | NA | CSAQIGGAQYF | TGCAGTGCTCAGATCGGGGGAGCGCAGTACTTC
TRBJ1-1 | TRBV6-4 | NA | NA | CASSDGGGTEAFF | TGTGCCAGCAGTGACGGGGGTGGGACTGAAGCTTTCTTT
TRBJ2-3 | TRBV24-1 | NA | NA | CATSDSTASSTDTQYF | TGTGCCACCAGTGATTCGACAGCCTCTAGCACAGATACGCAGTATTTT
TRBJ2-1 | TRBV7-2 | NA | once | CASSYSLNNEQFF | TGTGCCAGCAGCTACTCTCTTAACAATGAGCAGTTCTTC
TRBJ1-4 | TRBV7-9 | NA | once | CATQTGGSEKLFF | TGTGCCACCCAGACCGGGGGTAGCGAAAAACTGTTTTTT
TRBJ1-6 | TRBV5-1 | NA | NA | CASSNGPSSYNSPLHF | TGCGCCAGCAGCAACGGGCCGAGCTCCTATAATTCACCCCTCCACTTT
TRBJ1-2 | TRBV30 | TRBD1 | NA | CAWSFTGGADPIGERF | TGTGCCTGGAGTTTTACAGGGGGCGCTGACCCGATTGGAGAGCGTTTC
TRBJ2-2 | TRBV28 | TRBD2 | NA | CASIWGGNTGELFF | TGTGCCAGCATCTGGGGGGGGAACACCGGGGAGCTGTTTTTT
TRBJ1-5 | TRBV28 | TRBD1 | NA | CASSPVGQAYNQPQHF | TGTGCCAGCAGCCCAGTCGGACAGGCCTACAATCAGCCCCAGCATTTT
TRBJ2-7 | TRBV7-3 | NA | once | CASSLIPIGRVGYEQYF | TGTGCCAGCAGCTTAATCCCGATTGGAAGGGTCGGGTACGAGCAGTACTTC
TRBJ1-6 | TRBV19 | NA | NA | CASSMRGQYNSPLHF | TGTGCCAGTAGTATGAGGGGACAATATAATTCACCCCTCCACTTT
TRBJ1-1 | TRBV9 | TRBD1 | NA | CASSAMPGQGVGAFF | TGTGCCAGCAGCGCAATGCCGGGACAGGGAGTTGGAGCTTTCTTT
TRBJ2-3 | TRBV10-3 | TRBD2 | NA | CAISESTSGPGDTQYF | TGTGCCATCAGTGAGTCAACTAGCGGGCCAGGGGATACGCAGTATTTT
TRBJ1-1 | TRBV10-3 | NA | NA | CAIRAVGATEAFF | TGTGCCATAAGGGCAGTAGGGGCCACTGAAGCTTTCTTT
TRBJ1-2 | TRBV12-3/TRBV12-4 | NA | NA | CASSLTINYGYTF | TGTGCCAGCAGTTTAACAATTAACTATGGCTACACCTTC
TRBJ2-2 | TRBV7-6 | TRBD1 | NA | CASSTGTGPLTGELFF | TGTGCCAGCAGCACCGGGACAGGACCTCTCACCGGGGAGCTGTTTTTT
TRBJ2-2 | TRBV12-3/TRBV12-4 | NA | NA | CAFKGSGELFF | TGTGCCTTCAAGGGGTCCGGGGAGCTGTTTTTT
TRBJ2-5 | TRBV21-1 | NA | NA | CASPPTRGHETQYF | TGTGCCAGCCCCCCGACGAGGGGGCATGAGACCCAGTACTTC
TRBJ1-6 | TRBV15 | NA | NA | CATSREWGSPLHF | TGTGCCACCAGCAGAGAGTGGGGTTCACCCCTCCACTTT
TRBJ1-2 | TRBV6-1 | NA | NA | CASSEQVGSGYTF | TGTGCCAGCAGTGAACAGGTTGGGAGTGGCTACACCTTC
TRBJ1-4 | TRBV11-2 | TRBD1 | NA | CASSSGTGGEKLFF | TGTGCCAGCAGCTCTGGGACAGGCGGCGAAAAACTGTTTTTT
TRBJ2-7 | TRBV5-1 | NA | NA | CASSTGPPYEQYF | TGCGCCAGCAGCACGGGTCCACCCTACGAGCAGTACTTC
TRBJ2-5 | TRBV7-8 | NA | NA | CASSLALRGTQETQYF | TGTGCCAGCAGCTTAGCGTTGAGGGGAACACAAGAGACCCAGTACTTC
TRBJ1-4 | TRBV7-9 | TRBD1 | NA | CASSPTGATNEKLFF | TGTGCCAGCAGCCCGACAGGGGCGACTAATGAAAAACTGTTTTTT
TRBJ2-1 | TRBV24-1 | TRBD2 | NA | CATSSYPGLAGPKAYNEQFF | TGTGCCACCAGTTCTTACCCGGGACTAGCGGGCCCCAAGGCCTACAATGAGCAGTTCTTC
TRBJ2-7 | TRBV7-8 | TRBD1 | NA | CASSVRQGGLYEQYF | TGTGCCAGCAGCGTCAGACAGGGGGGACTCTACGAGCAGTACTTC
TRBJ1-2 | TRBV7-3 | NA | NA | CASSFRDGGGYTF | TGTGCCAGCAGCTTCCGGGACGGCGGAGGCTACACCTTC
TRBJ1-5 | TRBV27 | TRBD1 | NA | CASSLRRGLLPQHF | TGTGCCAGCAGTTTACGCAGGGGGCTTTTGCCCCAGCATTTT
TRBJ1-2 | TRBV11-2 | NA | NA | CASRQERGYGYTF | TGTGCCAGCCGCCAGGAACGGGGCTATGGCTACACCTTC
TRBJ1-2 | TRBV6-2/TRBV6-3 | TRBD1 | NA | CASSYSGTVNYGYTF | TGTGCCAGCAGTTACTCCGGGACAGTCAACTATGGCTACACCTTC
TRBJ2-2 | TRBV11-2 | TRBD1 | NA | CASTPGTVNTGELFF | TGTGCCAGCACACCCGGGACAGTGAACACCGGGGAGCTGTTTTTT
TRBJ1-5 | TRBV2 | TRBD1 | NA | CASSVLRTGGGWNQPQHF | TGTGCCAGCAGTGTCCTTAGGACAGGGGGCGGTTGGAATCAGCCCCAGCATTTT